This T cell receptor (beta chain) is from a study of blood T cell repertoires in COVID-19. As originally analysed: How many nucleated cells were present was estimated from reference gene primer amplification. Method: immunoSEQ multiplex PCR; TCRdb's copy keeps in-frame clones and lacks some. The V and J calls and clone size come from that table; D and trimming were worked out from the DNA. The sample has more than 80,000 clones, less than 95% seen once. The length of the CDR3 is 15 residues. Germline V gene lookup returns CDR1 LNHDA and CDR2 SQIVND (reference sequence). The V and J ends lost 8 bases and 7 bases respectively, with 22 bases between them.

The sequenced material came from peripheral blood. The TCR originated in a man younger than 35 with COVID-19, enrolled during active disease. J is TRBJ2-3 and V is TRBV19; D perhaps matches TRBD1 (6 bases). The CDR3 region is CASHSDIETGYTQYF. CDR3 DNA: TGTGCCAGTCACTCCGACATAGAGACAGGTTATACGCAGTATTTT.